These T cell receptor beta chains were read from a single sample in a study of CD8+CD57+ T cells in acquired aplastic anemia. A single record per CDR3 protein comes from TCRdb applying MiXCR to the reads. The sample lists 250,000 to 300,000 distinct CDR3 sequences; around 60% were seen once. The sequenced sample was sorted CD4+, CD8+, or CD8+CD57+ T cells (not recorded which) from PBMCs. The receptors were sampled from a human donor with severe aplastic anemia or a healthy control (not recorded which). Each CDR3 is given with its conserved first and last residue. D genes are given only for firm matches. Size tells how often a clone was seen (once, few, many) or the class of an expanded clone, and some rows leave it out.

CASSLAGGGGYTF TGCGCCAGCAGCTTGGCCGGAGGGGGTGGCTACACCTTC TRBV5-1 . TRBJ1-2 once
CASSLARGVDYEQYF TGTGCCAGCAGCTTAGCAAGGGGGGTGGACTACGAGCAGTACTTC TRBV7-8 . TRBJ2-7 .
CASSPGTVSYNEQFF TGTGCCAGCAGCCCCGGGACGGTCTCCTACAATGAGCAGTTCTTC TRBV5-8 . TRBJ2-1 many
CASSLEGFGYTF TGCGCCAGCAGCTTGGAAGGGTTTGGCTACACCTTC TRBV5-1 . TRBJ1-2 .
CASRRDSPVEAFF TGTGCCAGCAGGAGGGACAGCCCCGTCGAAGCTTTCTTT TRBV6-5 TRBD1 TRBJ1-1 .
CASSGIQGTDTQYF TGTGCCAGCAGCGGAATACAGGGTACAGATACGCAGTATTTT TRBV25-1 . TRBJ2-3 few
CASSPSSLNYGYTF TGTGCCAGCAGCCCCTCGAGTTTGAACTATGGCTACACCTTC TRBV12-3/TRBV12-4 . TRBJ1-2 .
CASSLTGAGGYTF TGTGCCAGCAGCTTAACAGGGGCGGGTGGCTACACCTTC TRBV7-3 . TRBJ1-2 .
CASRRQGPSNQPQHF TGTGCCAGCAGGCGACAGGGGCCGAGCAATCAGCCCCAGCATTTT TRBV6-5 TRBD1 TRBJ1-5 many
CASSVGGTEQYF TGTGCCAGCAGTGTTGGAGGGACCGAGCAGTACTTC TRBV2 . TRBJ2-7 few
CASSSSTVFGNYF TGTGCCAGCAGCTCATCGACTGTATTTGGTAACTACTTC TRBV7-9 . TRBJ2-5 .
CAISGHTGANTIYF TGTGCCATCAGTGGGCATACAGGGGCAAACACCATATATTTT TRBV10-3 TRBD1 TRBJ1-3 .
CASSLGRATQPQHF TGTGCCAGCAGCTTAGGCAGGGCGACTCAGCCCCAGCATTTT TRBV7-2 . TRBJ1-5 .
CSVERNVGGYYGYTF TGCAGCGTGGAACGCAACGTCGGTGGGTACTATGGCTACACCTTC TRBV29-1 . TRBJ1-2 .
CASSSTGDPIYGYTF TGTGCCAGCAGCTCGACAGGGGACCCTATCTATGGCTACACCTTC TRBV7-2 TRBD1 TRBJ1-2 many